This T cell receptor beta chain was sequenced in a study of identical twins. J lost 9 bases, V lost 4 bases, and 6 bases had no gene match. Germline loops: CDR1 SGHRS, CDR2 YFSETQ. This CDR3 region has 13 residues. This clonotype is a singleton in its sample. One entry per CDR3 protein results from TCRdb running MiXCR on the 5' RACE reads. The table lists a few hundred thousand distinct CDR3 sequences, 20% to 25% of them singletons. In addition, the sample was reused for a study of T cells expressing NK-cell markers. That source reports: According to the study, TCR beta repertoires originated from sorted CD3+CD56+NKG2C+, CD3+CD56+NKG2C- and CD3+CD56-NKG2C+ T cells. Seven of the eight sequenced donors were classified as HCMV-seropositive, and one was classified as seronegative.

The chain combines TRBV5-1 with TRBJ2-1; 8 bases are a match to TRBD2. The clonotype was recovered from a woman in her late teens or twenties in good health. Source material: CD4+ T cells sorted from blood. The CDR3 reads CASSPGLGGEQFF. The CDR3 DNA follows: TGCGCCAGCAGCCCGGGACTAGGCGGTGAGCAGTTCTTC.